These T cell receptor beta chains were read from a single sample in a study of shared clonotypes between healthy human individuals. The method was immunoSEQ multiplex PCR; TCRdb's version includes in-frame clones alone and lacks a portion of them. The top ten hold more than 0.45% of the sample, which has approximately 1.1 million clones, roughly 74% seen once. Material: memory CD4+ T cells from PBMCs. These receptors all stem from a man in his late teens or twenties in good health. Some clones in this sample may be carry-over from other donors' samples. Both conserved end residues are part of each CDR3. A D gene is named only where the DNA matches it firmly. Some rows mark clone size as missing; the rest say once, few, many or name a class of expanded clone.

j_call d_call v_call clone_size cdr3_aa cdr3_nt
TRBJ1-5 NA TRBV2 NA CASTRGRDQPQHF TGTGCCAGCACCCGGGGGAGGGATCAGCCCCAGCATTTT
TRBJ1-2 TRBD1 TRBV6-5 NA CASSGGTGKGFGYTF TGTGCCAGCAGTGGCGGGACAGGGAAGGGTTTTGGCTACACCTTC
TRBJ2-5 TRBD2 TRBV4-1 NA CASSQEETSGLVTQYF TGCGCCAGCAGCCAAGAAGAGACTAGCGGCCTGGTAACCCAGTACTTC
TRBJ2-7 NA TRBV10-3 NA CAISELWDSYEQYF TGTGCCATCAGTGAGCTTTGGGACTCCTACGAGCAGTACTTC
TRBJ2-7 TRBD1 TRBV5-1 NA CASSKDRGTYEQYF TGCGCCAGCAGCAAGGACAGGGGAACCTACGAGCAGTACTTC
TRBJ1-2 NA TRBV6-1 NA CASSEAVWWGYTF TGTGCCAGCAGTGAAGCGGTGTGGTGGGGCTACACCTTC
TRBJ2-3 NA TRBV28 NA CASSRILSGTSTDTQYF TGTGCCAGCAGCCGAATCCTAAGCGGAACTAGCACAGATACGCAGTATTTT
TRBJ1-1 NA TRBV4-2 NA CASSQDMGTEAFF TGTGCCAGCAGCCAAGATATGGGGACTGAAGCTTTCTTT
TRBJ1-3 NA TRBV7-9 NA CASSSTGPGNTIYF TGTGCCAGCAGCTCAACGGGGCCTGGAAACACCATATATTTT
TRBJ1-4 NA TRBV10-2 once CASSDLASATNEKLFF TGCGCCAGCAGTGACCTAGCCTCCGCAACTAATGAAAAACTGTTTTTT
TRBJ1-1 TRBD1 TRBV28 NA CASSLLPGQGAAEAFF TGTGCCAGCAGTTTACTTCCAGGACAGGGGGCTGCTGAAGCTTTCTTT
TRBJ2-7 NA TRBV28 NA CASSLSRGEQYF TGTGCCAGCAGTTTAAGCAGGGGCGAGCAGTACTTC